Shown below are 26 T cell receptor beta chains from a single sample sequenced in a study of blood T cells in healthy people across ages. Combining a sample-barcoded 5' primer with a J-beta primer mix, a second PCR ran for 7 to 11 cycles. One entry per CDR3 protein results from TCRdb running MiXCR on the 5' RACE reads. The sample includes some 1.1 million distinct CDR3 sequences, around two fifths seen only once; the top ten take about an eighth. Material: blood. These receptors came from a man younger than 35 in good health.

The rearrangement uses TRBV5-1 and TRBJ2-1; D not certain. The CDR3 is made up of 15 amino acids. Trimming shortened V by 4 bases and J by 0 bases, and 11 bases separated the two germline ends. The germline V gene encodes CDR1 SGHRS and CDR2 YFSETQ. The DNA for the CDR3 is TGCGCCAGCAGCCACCCACGCGGCTCCTACAATGAGCAGTTCTTC. The encoded protein is CASSHPRGSYNEQFF.

This clonotype has a handful of counts. V usage is TRBV12-3 or TRBV12-4 and J usage is TRBJ1-2; D not resolved. V lost 3 bases to trimming and J lost 4 bases, with 12 bases between them. The CDR3 runs 14 residues. CDR3 DNA: TGTGCCAGCAGTTTTGCGCCCCAGACCTATGGCTACACCTTC. It yields the protein CASSFAPQTYGYTF.

This chain connects TRBV28 to TRBJ2-5; D is uncertain. Per the germline V gene, CDR1 is MDHEN and CDR2 is SYDVKM. Trimming cost V 6 bases and J 5 bases, with 13 bases left between them. The CDR3 spans 13 residues. CDR3 sequence: CASRAARSETQYF. The CDR3 DNA follows: TGTGCCAGCAGGGCGGCGAGGTCCGAGACCCAGTACTTC. Complete variable domain (other parts from reference TRBV28 and TRBJ2-5): DVKVTQSSRYLVKRTGEKVFLECVQDMDHENMFWYRQDPGLGLRLIYFSYDVKMKEKGDIPEGYSVSREKKERFSLILESASTNQTSMYLCASRAARSETQYFGPGTRLLVL.

The J gene is TRBJ2-3, the V gene TRBV2; D tentatively reads TRBD1 or TRBD2 (6 bases each). CDR1 is SNHLY, CDR2 FYNNEI, per germline. Deletions cut 6 bases from V and 1 base from J, with 14 bases between. The CDR3 consists of 15 residues. CDR3 in DNA: TGTGCCAGCAGGGGGGCGGGGAGTGGCACAGATACGCAGTATTTT. The encoded protein is CASRGAGSGTDTQYF.

The chain combines TRBV20-1 with TRBJ1-2, with TRBD1 identical over 12 bases. The CDR3 loop spans 16 amino acids. Trimming at V came to 6 bases and at J to 1 base, leaving 9 bases not matched to a gene. Per the germline V gene, CDR1 is DFQATT and CDR2 is SNEGSKA (reference sequence). The CDR3 DNA reads TGCAGTGCCGTCGACCGGGACAGGGGGCGTAACTATGGCTACACCTTC. Translation gives CSAVDRDRGRNYGYTF.

This clonotype was counted a few times. The gene calls are TRBV4-1 and TRBJ1-2, with D hard to call. The CDR3 sequence is 16 residues long. Germline values: CDR1 MGHRA, CDR2 YSYEKL. V lost 5 bases, J lost 6 bases, and 22 bases lay in between. The CDR3 DNA is TGCGCCAGCAGCTTTCTGGGCAGGAAGGATGGAGATGGCTACACCTTC. Amino acids: CASSFLGRKDGDGYTF.

This chain uses TRBV29-1 with TRBJ2-1; D is perhaps TRBD1 or TRBD2 (6 bases each). This CDR3 spans 16 amino acids. Germline V gene lookup returns CDR1 SQVTM and CDR2 ANQGSEA. The V gene lost 4 bases and the J gene lost 4 bases, with 20 bases spanning the gap. The CDR3 loop is CSVVGGLEIRYNEQFF. CDR3 DNA sequence: TGCAGCGTTGTTGGGGGGCTGGAGATCAGGTACAATGAGCAGTTCTTC.

V is TRBV6-6 and J is TRBJ2-5, with D possibly matching TRBD1 (5 bases). V dropped 5 bases and J dropped 11 bases, with 15 bases sitting between them. This CDR3 contains 12 residues. CDR1 is MNHNY and CDR2 is SVGAGI in the germline V gene (reference sequence). For the CDR3, the DNA is TGTGCCAGCAGTGGGGCCGGGCATGAGCAGTACTTC. Translated, it gives CASSGAGHEQYF.

This clonotype was counted only a few times. The V and J genes are TRBV6-2 or TRBV6-3 and TRBJ1-1; D unresolved. Germline V lookup: CDR1 MNHEY, CDR2 SVGEGT. The V and J ends lost 0 bases and 11 bases respectively, with 13 bases between them. CDR3 size: 13 residues. The CDR3 sequence is CASSYSYGIAAFF. The CDR3, as DNA: TGTGCCAGCAGTTACTCTTATGGTATCGCGGCTTTCTTT.

This chain connects TRBV18 to TRBJ2-4; 9 bases fit TRBD2. CDR1 and CDR2 (germline): KGHSH, LQKENI. With 0 bases clipped from V and 0 bases from J, the junction kept 6 bases outside the gene matches. The CDR3 spans 18 residues. The DNA of the CDR3 is TGTGCCAGCTCACCACCTAGCGGGGGTGATATAGCCAAAAACATTCAGTACTTC. It is translated as CASSPPSGGDIAKNIQYF.

This clonotype was counted many times. The rearrangement uses TRBV5-1 and TRBJ2-3; 8 nucleotides line up with TRBD1. Germline loops: CDR1 SGHRS, CDR2 YFSETQ. The V segment lost 3 bases and the J segment 0 bases; nucleotides outside the gene matches: 3. The CDR3 is 15 residues long. The DNA for the CDR3 is TGCGCCAGCAGCTCGGGACAGGAAAGCACAGATACGCAGTATTTT. Translated, it gives CASSSGQESTDTQYF.

The table lists this clonotype with many counts. The V call is TRBV20-1, the J call TRBJ1-1; D is perhaps TRBD1 (5 bases). Trimming took 0 bases from V and 7 from J, leaving 15 bases between them. Germline V gives CDR1 DFQATT, CDR2 SNEGSKA (reference sequence). CDR3 length: 14 residues. CDR3 region: CSARDAWGIGEAFF. The DNA of the CDR3 is TGCAGTGCTAGAGATGCTTGGGGGATTGGTGAAGCTTTCTTT.

The chain is built from TRBV7-2 and TRBJ2-2, with 9 positions matching TRBD2. CDR1 and CDR2 (germline): SGHTA, FQGNSA. The CDR3 is made up of 17 amino acids. Trimming removed 1 base from V and 3 bases from J; junction bases left unmatched: 6. Here the CDR3 reads CASSLVGGGEYTGELFF. CDR3 DNA: TGTGCCAGCAGCTTAGTGGGCGGGGGGGAATACACCGGGGAGCTGTTTTTT. The full variable domain, its missing parts supplied by reference TRBV7-2 and TRBJ2-2, is GAGVSQSPSNKVTEKGKDVELRCDPISGHTALYWYRQSLGQGLEFLIYFQGNSAPDKSGLPSDRFSAERTGGSVSTLTIQRTQQEDSAVYLCASSLVGGGEYTGELFFGEGSRLTVL.

The J gene is TRBJ1-1, the V gene TRBV14, with a weak D call TRBD1 (5 bases). Trimming removed 6 bases from V and 7 bases from J, with 15 bases in between. The CDR3 runs 13 residues. CDR1 is SGHDN, CDR2 FVKESK, per germline. DNA for the CDR3: TGTGCCAGCAGGGGGCAGGGCGGAGGTGAAGCTTTCTTT. This codes for CASRGQGGGEAFF. Drawing the rest from reference TRBV14 and TRBJ1-1, the complete variable domain is EAGVTQFPSHSVIEKGQTVTLRCDPISGHDNLYWYRRVMGKEIKFLLHFVKESKQDESGMPNNRFLAERTGGTYSTLKVQPAELEDSGVYFCASRGQGGGEAFFGQGTRLTVV.

This clonotype has only a few counts. This chain uses TRBV5-1 with TRBJ2-3; 9 positions match TRBD2. CDR3 length: 16 residues. CDR1 is SGHRS, CDR2 YFSETQ, per germline. Trimming cost V 0 bases and J 4 bases; bases outside gene matches: 6. The CDR3 region is CASSLGVSGSADTQYF. CDR3 DNA sequence: TGCGCCAGCAGCTTGGGAGTTAGCGGGAGTGCAGATACGCAGTATTTT. Full variable domain (remainder filled in from reference TRBV5-1 and TRBJ2-3): KAGVTQTPRYLIKTRGQQVTLSCSPISGHRSVSWYQQTPGQGLQFLFEYFSETQRNKGNFPGRFSGRQFSNSRSEMNVSTLELGDSALYLCASSLGVSGSADTQYFGPGTRLTVL.

This clonotype was counted only a few times. The chain couples TRBV6-2 or TRBV6-3 to TRBJ1-1; no definite D call. V was cut by 0 bases and J by 5 bases, with 10 bases left in between. Germline lookup yields CDR1 MNHEY and CDR2 SVGEGT. This CDR3 has 14 residues. The CDR3 loop is CASSYSRDRTEAFF. CDR3 DNA: TGTGCCAGCAGTTACTCGCGAGATAGGACTGAAGCTTTCTTT.

The chain couples TRBV20-1 to TRBJ1-5, with D perhaps TRBD1 (5 bases). Trimming pared 2 bases from V and 4 bases from J, leaving 12 bases between. The CDR3 extends over 14 amino acids. CDR1 is DFQATT, CDR2 SNEGSKA, per germline (reference sequence). This CDR3 is CSARMWGSNQPQHF. CDR3 nucleotides: TGCAGTGCTAGAATGTGGGGGAGTAATCAGCCCCAGCATTTT.

The rearrangement joins TRBV7-9 to TRBJ2-1; D not certain. Germline V CDR1 and CDR2: SEHNR, FQNEAQ (reference sequence). The V gene lost 5 bases and the J gene lost 5 bases, with 10 bases spanning the gap. CDR3 size: 13 residues. CDR3 coding DNA: TGTGCCAGCAGCGCCCGGGCCCACAATGAGCAGTTCTTC. Translation: CASSARAHNEQFF. The full variable domain, with the rest looked up from reference TRBV7-9 and TRBJ2-1, is DTGVSQNPRHKITKRGQNVTFRCDPISEHNRLYWYRQTLGQGPEFLTYFQNEAQLEKSRLLSDRFSAERPKGSFSTLEIQRTEQGDSAMYLCASSARAHNEQFFGPGTRLTVL.

The rearrangement uses TRBV5-1 and TRBJ1-1; D gene unclear. Germline-derived CDR1 and CDR2 are SGHRS and YFSETQ. This CDR3 contains 12 residues. With 0 bases removed from V and 9 bases from J, the gap between germline ends came to 9 bases. CDR3 loop: CASSLAGRKAFF. CDR3 DNA: TGCGCCAGCAGCTTGGCCGGCAGGAAAGCTTTCTTT. Full variable domain (rest looked up from reference TRBV5-1 and TRBJ1-1): KAGVTQTPRYLIKTRGQQVTLSCSPISGHRSVSWYQQTPGQGLQFLFEYFSETQRNKGNFPGRFSGRQFSNSRSEMNVSTLELGDSALYLCASSLAGRKAFFGQGTRLTVV.

The chain is built from TRBV25-1 and TRBJ1-1; D may be TRBD1 (6 bases). Trimming took 6 bases from V and 1 from J, leaving 15 bases between them. The CDR3 runs 15 residues. Germline-derived CDR1 and CDR2 are MGHDK and SYGVNS. DNA for the CDR3: TGTGCCAGCAGCCTGCCGGGGGCGGCGAACACTGAAGCTTTCTTT. Amino acid sequence: CASSLPGAANTEAFF.

The chain couples TRBV20-1 to TRBJ2-7; 9 positions match TRBD1. This CDR3 has 18 residues. V lost 0 bases to trimming and J lost 2 bases; unmatched junction nucleotides: 14. Germline assignment: CDR1 DFQATT and CDR2 SNEGSKA (reference sequence). This CDR3 reads CSAREDSGQGTYPYEQYF. The CDR3 DNA follows: TGCAGTGCTAGAGAAGATTCGGGACAGGGAACATACCCCTACGAGCAGTACTTC.

The V and J genes are TRBV4-1 and TRBJ2-3, with 7 bases that match TRBD2. Germline V CDR1 and CDR2: MGHRA, YSYEKL. The CDR3 loop spans 12 amino acids. V lost 1 base, J lost 9 bases, and 1 base stayed unmatched. The CDR3 here is CASSQGEGTQYF. The CDR3 DNA reads TGCGCCAGCAGCCAAGGGGAGGGAACGCAGTATTTT.

This clonotype has a handful of counts. The gene calls are TRBV7-2 and TRBJ2-3; 7 nucleotides align to TRBD1. The J segment lost 0 bases and the V segment lost 4 bases, leaving 4 bases of the junction unmatched. Germline loops: CDR1 SGHTA, CDR2 FQGNSA. The length of the CDR3 is 15 residues. CDR3 sequence reads: CASSSGTESTDTQYF. CDR3 DNA: TGTGCCAGCAGCTCTGGGACAGAAAGCACAGATACGCAGTATTTT.

The rearrangement uses TRBV4-2 and TRBJ1-1; D unclear. The CDR3 contains 12 residues. Per the germline V gene, CDR1 is LGHNA and CDR2 is YNFKEQ. V lost 0 bases and J lost 9, with 8 bases in between. The CDR3 loop is CASSQDWQQAFF. Here the CDR3 DNA reads TGTGCCAGCAGCCAAGATTGGCAGCAAGCTTTCTTT.

With regard to this clonotype: A single base separates this from a much larger clone, so it may be a read error. The rearrangement links TRBV4-3 to TRBJ2-4; D unclear. Germline V gives CDR1 LGHNA, CDR2 YSLEER. The CDR3 is 17 amino acids. The germline V and J ends were trimmed by 1 base and 0 bases, with 13 bases remaining between them. CDR3 DNA: TGCGCCAGCAGCCAAGTTGTGTTCAATCTAGCCAAAAACATTCAGTACTTC. This codes for CASSQVVFNLAKNIQYF.

This clonotype was found a few times. This chain uses TRBV20-1 with TRBJ2-1, with 9 bases that match TRBD2. V dropped 2 bases and J dropped 6; count of bases not matched to a gene: 8. Looked up from germline, CDR1 is DFQATT and CDR2 is SNEGSKA (reference sequence). There are 15 residues in the CDR3. CDR3 region: CSARPSGEVRNEQFF. The DNA of the CDR3 is TGCAGTGCTAGACCTAGCGGGGAAGTTCGCAATGAGCAGTTCTTC.